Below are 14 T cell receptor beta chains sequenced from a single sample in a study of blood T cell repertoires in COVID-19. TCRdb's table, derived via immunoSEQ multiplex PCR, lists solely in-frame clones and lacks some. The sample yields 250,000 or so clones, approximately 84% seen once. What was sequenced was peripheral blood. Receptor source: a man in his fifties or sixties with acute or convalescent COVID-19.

The CDR3 loop reads CAWSSRETVIAKNIQYF. The CDR3 nucleotides are TGTGCCTGGAGTAGCCGGGAAACGGTAATAGCCAAAAACATTCAGTACTTC. The genes are TRBV30 and TRBJ2-4; perhaps TRBD2 as D (5 bases). Trimming took off 2 bases at V and 0 bases at J, with 17 bases between the two ends. This CDR3 spans 17 amino acids. In germline, CDR1 is GTSNPN, CDR2 SVGIG (reference sequence). Full variable domain (remainder filled in from reference TRBV30 and TRBJ2-4): SQTIHQWPATLVQPVGSPLSLECTVEGTSNPNLYWYRQAAGRGLQLLFYSVGIGQISSEVPQNLSASRPQDRQFILSSKKLLLSDSGFYLCAWSSRETVIAKNIQYFGAGTRLSVL.

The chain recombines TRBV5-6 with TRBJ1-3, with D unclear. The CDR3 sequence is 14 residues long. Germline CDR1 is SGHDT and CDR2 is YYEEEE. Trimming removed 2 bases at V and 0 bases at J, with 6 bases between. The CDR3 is CASSFRSSGNTIYF. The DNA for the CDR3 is TGTGCCAGCAGCTTTAGGAGCTCTGGAAACACCATATATTTT.

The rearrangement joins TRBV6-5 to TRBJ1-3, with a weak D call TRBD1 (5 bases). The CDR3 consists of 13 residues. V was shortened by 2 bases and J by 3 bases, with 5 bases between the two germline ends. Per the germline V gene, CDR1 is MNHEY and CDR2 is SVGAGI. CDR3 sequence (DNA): TGTGCCAGCAGTTACCAGGGTGGAAACACCATATATTTT. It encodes CASSYQGGNTIYF.

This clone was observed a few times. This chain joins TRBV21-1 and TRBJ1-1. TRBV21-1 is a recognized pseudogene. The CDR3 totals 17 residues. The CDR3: CASSKDRDYMMNTEAFF. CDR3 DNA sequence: TGTGCCAGCAGCAAAGACCGGGACTACATGATGAACACTGAAGCTTTCTTT.

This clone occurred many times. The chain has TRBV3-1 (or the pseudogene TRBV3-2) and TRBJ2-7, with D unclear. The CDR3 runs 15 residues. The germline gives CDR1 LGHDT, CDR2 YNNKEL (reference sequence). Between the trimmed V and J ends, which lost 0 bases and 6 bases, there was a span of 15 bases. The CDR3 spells CASSQDTPVHAEQYF. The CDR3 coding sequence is TGTGCCAGCAGCCAAGATACGCCAGTTCACGCCGAGCAGTACTTC.

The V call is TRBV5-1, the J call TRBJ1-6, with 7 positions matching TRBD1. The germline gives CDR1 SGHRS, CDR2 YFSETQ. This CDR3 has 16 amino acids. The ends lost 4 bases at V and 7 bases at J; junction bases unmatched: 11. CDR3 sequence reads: CASSPEGAATNSPLHF. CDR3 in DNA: TGCGCCAGCAGCCCGGAGGGGGCAGCGACAAATTCACCCCTCCACTTT. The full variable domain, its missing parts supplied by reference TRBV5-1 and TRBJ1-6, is KAGVTQTPRYLIKTRGQQVTLSCSPISGHRSVSWYQQTPGQGLQFLFEYFSETQRNKGNFPGRFSGRQFSNSRSEMNVSTLELGDSALYLCASSPEGAATNSPLHFGNGTRLTVT.

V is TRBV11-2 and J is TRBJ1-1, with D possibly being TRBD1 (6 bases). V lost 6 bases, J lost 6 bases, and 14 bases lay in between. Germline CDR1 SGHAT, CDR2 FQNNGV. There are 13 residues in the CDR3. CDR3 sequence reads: CASSDRLTAEAFF. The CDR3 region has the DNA TGTGCCAGCAGTGACAGGTTAACAGCTGAAGCTTTCTTT.

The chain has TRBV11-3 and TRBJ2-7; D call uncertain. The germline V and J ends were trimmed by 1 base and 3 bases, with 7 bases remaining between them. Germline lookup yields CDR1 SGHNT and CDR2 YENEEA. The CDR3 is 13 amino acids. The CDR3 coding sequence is TGTGCCAGCAGCTTAGGCTCGGGCTACGAGCAGTACTTC. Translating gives CASSLGSGYEQYF.

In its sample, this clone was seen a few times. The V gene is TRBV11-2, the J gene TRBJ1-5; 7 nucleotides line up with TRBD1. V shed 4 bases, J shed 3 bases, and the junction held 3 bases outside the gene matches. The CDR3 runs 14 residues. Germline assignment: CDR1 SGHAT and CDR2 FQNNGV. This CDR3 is CASSSTGNNQPQHF. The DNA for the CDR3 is TGTGCCAGCAGCTCGACAGGGAACAATCAGCCCCAGCATTTT.

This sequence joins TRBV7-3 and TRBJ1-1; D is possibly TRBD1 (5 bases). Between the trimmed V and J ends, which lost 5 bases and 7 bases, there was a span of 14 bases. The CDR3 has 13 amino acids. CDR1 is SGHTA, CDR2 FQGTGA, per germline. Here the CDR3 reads CASSLLRASEAFF. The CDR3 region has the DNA TGTGCCAGCAGCCTACTCAGGGCTAGTGAAGCTTTCTTT. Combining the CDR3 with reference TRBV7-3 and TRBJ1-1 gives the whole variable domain GAGVSQTPSNKVTEKGKYVELRCDPISGHTALYWYRQSLGQGPEFLIYFQGTGAADDSGLPNDRFFAVRPEGSVSTLKIQRTERGDSAVYLCASSLLRASEAFFGQGTRLTVV.

The chain's CDR3 is CASSLPTGEEVNTEAFF. CDR3 DNA sequence: TGTGCCAGCAGCTTACCGACAGGGGAGGAAGTGAACACTGAAGCTTTCTTT. The V call is TRBV7-2, the J call TRBJ1-1; 8 nucleotides line up with TRBD1. The J segment lost 0 bases and the V segment lost 2 bases, leaving 8 bases of the junction unmatched. CDR3 length: 17 amino acids. Per germline, CDR1 SGHTA and CDR2 FQGNSA.

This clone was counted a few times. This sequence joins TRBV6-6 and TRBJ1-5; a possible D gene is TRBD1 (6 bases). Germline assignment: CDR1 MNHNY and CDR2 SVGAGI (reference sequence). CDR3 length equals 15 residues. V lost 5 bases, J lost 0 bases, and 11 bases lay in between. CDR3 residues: CASSPTGYSNQPQHF. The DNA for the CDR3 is TGTGCCAGCAGTCCGACAGGTTATAGCAATCAGCCCCAGCATTTT.

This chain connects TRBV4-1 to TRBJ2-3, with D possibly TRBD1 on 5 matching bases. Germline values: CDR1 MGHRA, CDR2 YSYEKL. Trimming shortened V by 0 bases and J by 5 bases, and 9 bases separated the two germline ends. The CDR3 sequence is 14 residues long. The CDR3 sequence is CASSQDRVRDTQYF. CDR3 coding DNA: TGCGCCAGCAGCCAAGACAGGGTGAGAGATACGCAGTATTTT.

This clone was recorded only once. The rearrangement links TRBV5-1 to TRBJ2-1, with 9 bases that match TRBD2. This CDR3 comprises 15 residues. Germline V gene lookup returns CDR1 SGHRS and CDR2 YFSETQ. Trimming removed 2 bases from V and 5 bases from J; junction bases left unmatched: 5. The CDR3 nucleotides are TGCGCCAGCAGCTTCCTAGCGGGACAGAACAATGAGCAGTTCTTC. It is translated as CASSFLAGQNNEQFF.